The 25 T cell receptor beta chains below come from one sample, sequenced in a study of T-cell reconstitution after alpha-beta-depleted transplantation in children. Preparation of the TCRbeta library was carried out with unique molecular identifiers. TCRdb re-derived calls from the PCR reads in MiXCR, one entry per CDR3 protein. The sample consists of around 490,000 distinct CDR3 sequences, over 9.5% of them appearing once. Specimen: PBMCs, mostly from graft donor cells, collected 180 days after TCRalphabeta/CD19-depleted stem cell transplant. The receptors derive from a female patient aged 2 to 10 who had a stem cell transplant for aplastic anemia, so the T cells may come from the graft donor.

The rearrangement uses TRBV4-3 and TRBJ2-1; TRBD2 matches at 9 bases. The germline CDR1 and CDR2 sequences are LGHNA and YSLEER. Trimming at V came to 0 bases and at J to 3 bases, leaving 3 bases not matched to a gene. CDR3 length: 16 amino acids. CDR3 bases: TGCGCCAGCAGCCAAGATAGCGGGAGTATCTACAATGAGCAGTTCTTC. Protein product: CASSQDSGSIYNEQFF.

This clonotype was seen more than once but under ten times. The chain combines TRBV15 with TRBJ2-7; 10 bases fit TRBD2. The CDR3 contains 18 residues. Germline V gene data show CDR1 as LNHNV and CDR2 as YYDKDF (reference sequence). The ends lost 3 bases at V and 6 bases at J; junction bases unmatched: 17. The CDR3 region has the DNA TGTGCCACCAGCAGGGGCTGGATTGGGGGGACTAGCGCCTCCGAGCAGTACTTC. Encoded protein: CATSRGWIGGTSASEQYF.

The chain links TRBV11-2 to TRBJ2-4; 8 bases are a match to TRBD2. The CDR3 contains 20 residues. Losses at the gene ends were 4 bases for V and 0 bases for J; bases not matched to a gene: 17. Germline values: CDR1 SGHAT, CDR2 FQNNGV. DNA of the CDR3: TGTGCCAGCAGCTCACCCGGGACGGGACTAGGCCCATTAGCCAAAAACATTCAGTACTTC. Its translation: CASSSPGTGLGPLAKNIQYF.

The genes are TRBV18 and TRBJ2-7; possibly TRBD2 for D (7 bases). Germline CDR1 KGHSH, CDR2 LQKENI. Trimming removed 3 bases at V and 3 bases at J, with 12 bases between. The CDR3 sequence is 14 residues long. DNA for the CDR3: TGTGCCAGCTCACCTACGGGGGGCGGCTACGAGCAGTACGTC. It translates to CASSPTGGGYEQYV.

The chain links TRBV5-1 to TRBJ2-6; weak D call: TRBD1 (6 bases). V was shortened by 5 bases and J by 0 bases, with 21 bases between the two germline ends. The CDR3 has 19 amino acids. CDR1 is SGHRS, CDR2 YFSETQ, per germline. This CDR3 reads CASSYTRQEPYSGANVLTF. The CDR3 coding sequence is TGCGCCAGCAGTTATACGCGACAGGAACCCTACTCTGGGGCCAACGTCCTGACTTTC.

The chain uses TRBV7-2 and TRBJ2-1; 8 bases align to TRBD2. The V segment lost 0 bases and the J segment 3 bases; nucleotides outside the gene matches: 4. The CDR3 contains 16 residues. CDR1 is SGHTA, CDR2 FQGNSA, per germline. CDR3 nucleotides: TGTGCCAGCAGCTTAGCGGCTAGCGGGTTCTACAATGAGCAGTTCTTC. It yields the protein CASSLAASGFYNEQFF. Full variable domain (outside the CDR3, taken from reference TRBV7-2 and TRBJ2-1): GAGVSQSPSNKVTEKGKDVELRCDPISGHTALYWYRQSLGQGLEFLIYFQGNSAPDKSGLPSDRFSAERTGGSVSTLTIQRTQQEDSAVYLCASSLAASGFYNEQFFGPGTRLTVL.

In this sample, this clonotype turned up a few times. The chain links TRBV4-1 to TRBJ2-2; no definite D call. Germline V gene sequence: CDR1 MGHRA, CDR2 YSYEKL. CDR3 length: 16 residues. V lost 0 bases and J lost 2, with 10 bases in between. Here the CDR3 reads CASSQEKGLNTGELFF. In DNA form, the CDR3 reads TGCGCCAGCAGCCAAGAAAAAGGCCTAAACACCGGGGAGCTGTTTTTT.

The chain recombines TRBV6-2 or TRBV6-3 with TRBJ2-7; 7 bases are shared with TRBD1. Per the germline V gene, CDR1 is MNHEY and CDR2 is SVGEGT. The V segment lost 2 bases and the J segment 6 bases; nucleotides outside the gene matches: 4. The CDR3 covers 13 residues. In DNA form, the CDR3 reads TGTGCCAGCAGTTACACGACAGGGCTCGAGCAGTACGTC. Its protein product is CASSYTTGLEQYV.

The genes are TRBV7-2 and TRBJ2-1; 8 nucleotides line up with TRBD2. The CDR3 is 17 amino acids. V lost 0 bases to trimming and J lost 9 bases; unmatched junction nucleotides: 13. Germline V gene sequence: CDR1 SGHTA, CDR2 FQGNSA. In nucleotides, the CDR3 is TGTGCCAGCAGCTTAGCTGGGGCGGGGGGTGAAAGGGTTGAGCAGTTCTTC. This codes for CASSLAGAGGERVEQFF. Combining the CDR3 with reference TRBV7-2 and TRBJ2-1 gives the whole variable domain GAGVSQSPSNKVTEKGKDVELRCDPISGHTALYWYRQSLGQGLEFLIYFQGNSAPDKSGLPSDRFSAERTGGSVSTLTIQRTQQEDSAVYLCASSLAGAGGERVEQFFGPGTRLTVL.

The chain employs TRBV7-2 and TRBJ1-1; TRBD1 might be the D (6 bases). CDR1 is SGHTA, CDR2 FQGNSA, per germline. V lost 2 bases, J lost 10 bases, and 26 bases lay in between. The CDR3 has 17 residues. DNA for the CDR3: TGTGCCAGCAGCTTATACACCGGGCCGCCACAGGGCTCGGGAGCTTTCTTT. Protein sequence: CASSLYTGPPQGSGAFF.

The rearrangement joins TRBV6-5 to TRBJ2-1, with unresolved D. V was trimmed by 2 bases and J by 6 bases, leaving 11 bases between them. The CDR3 runs to 14 residues. The germline CDR1 and CDR2 sequences are MNHEY and SVGAGI. CDR3 in DNA: TGTGCCAGCAGTTACCTCCATTCCCCCAATGAGCAGTTCTTC. This encodes CASSYLHSPNEQFF.

This clonotype showed up just a few times. The V gene is TRBV18, the J gene TRBJ1-3; no reliable D call. The germline CDR1 and CDR2 sequences are KGHSH and LQKENI. Trimming took off 3 bases at V and 7 bases at J, with 25 bases between the two ends. The length of the CDR3 is 18 residues. CDR3: CASSPRPTSNWLRNTIYF. The CDR3, as DNA: TGTGCCAGCTCACCTAGGCCGACGTCAAACTGGTTAAGGAACACCATATATTTT.

A few counts support this clonotype. The V call is TRBV4-1, the J call TRBJ2-3; 7 bases agree with TRBD2. This CDR3 spans 15 amino acids. The ends lost 0 bases at V and 4 bases at J; junction bases unmatched: 4. CDR1 is MGHRA and CDR2 is YSYEKL in the germline V gene. Written as DNA, the CDR3 is TGCGCCAGCAGCCAAGATGGTGCGGGAGCAGATACGCAGTATTTT. Translated, it gives CASSQDGAGADTQYF.

There are a few counts of this clonotype. CDR3: CASSRTGTSGSIGTGELFF. The DNA for the CDR3 is TGTGCCAGCAGCAGAACCGGGACTAGCGGGAGTATTGGCACCGGGGAGCTGTTTTTT. V and J are TRBV11-2 and TRBJ2-2; 14 bases match TRBD2. This CDR3 contains 19 residues. V shed 5 bases and J 4 bases; nucleotides not matched to a gene: 12. CDR1 and CDR2 from the germline V gene are SGHAT and FQNNGV.

This chain joins TRBV25-1 and TRBJ2-5, with D possibly TRBD1 on 6 matching bases. Trimming took 2 bases from V and 7 from J, leaving 14 bases between them. This CDR3 has 14 residues. In germline, CDR1 is MGHDK, CDR2 SYGVNS. The CDR3 loop reads CASSERGGRVTQYF. In DNA, the CDR3 is TGTGCCAGCAGTGAAAGAGGGGGTCGGGTGACCCAGTACTTC.

This clonotype was found a few times. The gene calls are TRBV10-3 and TRBJ2-7, with D possibly matching TRBD2 (5 bases). The germline V gene has CDR1 ENHRY and CDR2 SYGVKD. This CDR3 has 15 residues. Trimming shortened V by 3 bases and J by 1 base, and 13 bases separated the two germline ends. The CDR3 bases are TGTGCCATCAGTGACCCGGGTACTAGATCCTACGAGCAGTACTTC. Translating gives CAISDPGTRSYEQYF.

This clonotype was picked up many times. J is TRBJ1-1 and V is TRBV27; D remains ambiguous. V shed 3 bases and J shed 3 bases, with 17 bases lying between them. The CDR3 runs 16 residues. The V gene's germline CDR1 is MNHEY and CDR2 SMNVEV (reference sequence). The CDR3 here is CASSFLRPRVDTEAFF. In nucleotides, the CDR3 is TGTGCCAGCAGTTTTCTCCGCCCTAGGGTTGACACTGAAGCTTTCTTT.

This clonotype was observed a handful of times. The V gene is TRBV7-6, the J gene TRBJ2-6; no clear D gene. CDR1 SGHVS and CDR2 FNYEAQ come from the germline V gene. The length of the CDR3 is 13 residues. The V end lost 7 bases, the J end lost 2 bases, and 6 bases lay between the germline ends. CDR3 nucleotides: TGTGCCAGCACCTCCGCTGGGGCCAACGTCCTGACTTTC. Residues: CASTSAGANVLTF.

In its sample, this clonotype was seen a few times. CDR3: CASSLTSSPSLEQYF. The CDR3, as DNA: TGTGCCAGCAGCTTAACTAGCTCCCCCTCGCTCGAGCAGTACTTC. This chain links TRBV7-8 with TRBJ2-7; weak D call: TRBD2 (6 bases). Trimming pared 2 bases from V and 6 bases from J, leaving 17 bases between. The CDR3 length is 15 residues. Germline V gene data show CDR1 as SGHVS and CDR2 as FQNEAQ.

With regard to this clonotype: A much larger clone sits a single nucleotide away, making a read error possible. V and J are TRBV5-1 and TRBJ2-7, with TRBD1 matching over 8 bases. The CDR3 covers 14 residues. Germline V gene sequence: CDR1 SGHRS, CDR2 YFSETQ. CDR3 DNA sequence: TGCGCCAGCAGCCGGGGACAGGACACCTACCAGCAGTACTTC. Translating gives CASSRGQDTYQQYF. Looking up the rest from reference TRBV5-1 and TRBJ2-7 gives the full variable domain: KAGVTQTPRYLIKTRGQQVTLSCSPISGHRSVSWYQQTPGQGLQFLFEYFSETQRNKGNFPGRFSGRQFSNSRSEMNVSTLELGDSALYLCASSRGQDTYQQYFGPGTRLTVT.

This clonotype was detected a few times. The J gene is TRBJ1-5, the V gene TRBV19, with 8 nucleotides matching TRBD1. CDR3 length: 15 amino acids. V shed 4 bases and J 4 bases; nucleotides not matched to a gene: 6. Germline lookup yields CDR1 LNHDA and CDR2 SQIVND (reference sequence). CDR3 bases: TGTGCCAGTAGTACACGACAGGGGCCGAATCAGCCCCAGCATTTT. It specifies CASSTRQGPNQPQHF. Full variable domain (missing parts from reference TRBV19 and TRBJ1-5): DGGITQSPKYLFRKEGQNVTLSCEQNLNHDAMYWYRQDPGQGLRLIYYSQIVNDFQKGDIAEGYSVSREKKESFPLTVTSAQKNPTAFYLCASSTRQGPNQPQHFGDGTRLSIL.

This sequence joins TRBV7-8 and TRBJ2-7, with 9 bases identical to TRBD1. With V trimmed by 0 bases and J by 1 base, 4 bases remained unmatched. Germline CDR1 SGHVS, CDR2 FQNEAQ. The length of the CDR3 is 16 residues. This chain's CDR3 is CASSLATGGWSYEQYF. CDR3 nucleotides: TGTGCCAGCAGCTTAGCAACAGGGGGCTGGTCCTACGAGCAGTACTTC.

This clonotype came up a few times. The rearrangement links TRBV6-2 or TRBV6-3 to TRBJ2-1; 13 positions match TRBD2. In germline, CDR1 is MNHEY, CDR2 SVGEGT. Trimming took 5 bases from V and 8 from J; bases not matched to a gene: 6. The CDR3 sequence is 15 residues long. This CDR3 is CASSDTSGRADEQFF. The DNA for the CDR3 is TGTGCCAGCAGTGACACTAGCGGGAGGGCCGATGAGCAGTTCTTC.

This clonotype was observed a few times. V is TRBV6-1 and J is TRBJ2-5, with D possibly matching TRBD1 (5 bases). The V gene's germline CDR1 is MNHNS and CDR2 SASEGT. The CDR3 loop spans 15 amino acids. V was cut by 10 bases and J by 2 bases, with 20 bases left in between. The CDR3 here is CAITQGPSRQETQYF. In nucleotides, the CDR3 is TGTGCCATCACCCAGGGCCCCAGTCGTCAAGAGACCCAGTACTTC.

Many counts were recorded for this clonotype. The chain combines TRBV7-8 with TRBJ1-1; D perhaps matches TRBD1 (6 bases). CDR1 is SGHVS, CDR2 FQNEAQ, per germline. V dropped 3 bases and J dropped 1 base, with 12 bases sitting between them. The CDR3 totals 15 residues. CDR3 sequence reads: CASSFRTVTNTEAFF. The CDR3 DNA reads as TGTGCCAGCAGCTTCCGGACAGTAACGAACACTGAAGCTTTCTTT.